These 2 T cell receptor beta chains were sequenced from one sample in a study of identical twins. TCRdb itself ran the 5' RACE reads through MiXCR, one entry per CDR3 protein. This table has 600,000 to 700,000 distinct CDR3 sequences, approximately 21% appearing once. The sample also formed part of further work on T cells expressing NK-cell markers.

The sequenced sample consisted of PBMCs. These receptors were collected from a woman between 18 and 30 years old in good health.

This chain uses TRBV4-2 with TRBJ2-7; TRBD2 aligns across 8 bases. The ends lost 0 bases at V and 4 bases at J; junction bases unmatched: 8. Germline V CDR1 and CDR2: LGHNA, YNFKEQ. This CDR3 comprises 16 residues. CDR3 nucleotide sequence: TGTGCCAGCAGCCAAGATGTAACGGGAGGGTCTTACGAGCAGTACTTC. Protein: CASSQDVTGGSYEQYF.

The chain links TRBV14 to TRBJ2-3; possibly TRBD1 for D (5 bases). CDR3 length: 15 amino acids. V was pared by 6 bases and J by 2 bases, with 15 bases between. CDR1 and CDR2 (germline): SGHDN, FVKESK. DNA of the CDR3: TGTGCCAGCAGAGGCCGTCTGGACAACACAGATACGCAGTATTTT. The encoded protein is CASRGRLDNTDTQYF. Filled out from reference TRBV14 and TRBJ2-3, the complete variable domain reads EAGVTQFPSHSVIEKGQTVTLRCDPISGHDNLYWYRRVMGKEIKFLLHFVKESKQDESGMPNNRFLAERTGGTYSTLKVQPAELEDSGVYFCASRGRLDNTDTQYFGPGTRLTVL.